The subject of this entry is one T cell receptor beta chain. As yet, its antigen is unknown. The assay was immunoSEQ multiplex PCR, and TCRdb's table has in-frame clones only and misses some. The table records roughly 130,000 clones, around 95% of them present only once. This sample was included in a study of OX40 agonist ivuxolimab in advanced cancers. Study-level background: Ivuxolimab is an agonistic anti-OX40 (CD134) antibody, and patients were treated with it. Regarding the study as a whole: Mean expanded clone counts were higher in CD8+ than CD4+ T cells.

The germline gives CDR1 SGHNT, CDR2 YYREEE (reference sequence). Germline trimming cut 4 bases from V and 4 bases from J; bases unmatched to any gene: 9. This CDR3 comprises 15 residues. Specimen: CD4+ or CD8+ T cells sorted from blood, collected in a trial of the OX40 agonist ivuxolimab. The chain carries TRBV5-4 and TRBJ2-3; 7 bases map to TRBD2. The sequence was collected from an adult with an advanced solid tumor such as melanoma, head and neck, liver or kidney cancer. The CDR3 loop is CASSHDGLVADTQYF. The CDR3, as DNA: TGTGCCAGCAGCCATGACGGACTAGTTGCAGATACGCAGTATTTT.